This TCR beta chain was obtained from a study of blood T cell repertoires in COVID-19. With 6 bases clipped from V and 1 base from J, the junction kept 4 bases outside the gene matches. The CDR3 length is 14 residues. Germline V gives CDR1 MGHRA, CDR2 YSYEKL. Clones were read by immunoSEQ multiplex PCR, and TCRdb kept only the in-frame ones, dropping some. The sample carries some 120,000 clones, around 81% recorded once. On this clone itself: The same CDR3 arises from other DNA sequences in this sample as well.

Sequenced: peripheral blood. The chain links TRBV4-1 to TRBJ1-1, with 8 bases matching TRBD1. The receptor was isolated from a woman in her 50s with acute or convalescent COVID-19. The chain's CDR3 is CASSSGTGNTEAFF. For the CDR3, the DNA is TGCGCCAGCAGTTCCGGGACAGGGAACACTGAAGCTTTCTTT.